This T cell receptor (beta chain) was recovered during a study of tumor-infiltrating lymphocytes in primary liver carcinoma. Background on the study: Patients, male and female, were 30 to 69 years old. Staging placed the tumors at T1-T3 N0M0, and they measured about 4 to 11 cm across.

The V gene's germline CDR1 is MDHEN and CDR2 SYDVKM. The CDR3 has 14 amino acids. From around 500 ng of total RNA, TCR beta-specific cDNA was reverse-transcribed using a constant-region primer. Investigators got TCR beta libraries out of three nested multiplex PCR rounds, done with slightly modified ARM-PCR. The first two PCR rounds used TRBV1-TRBV30 primers with a Cbeta primer, 9 to 11 cycles each. TCRdb re-called the multiplex PCR reads with MiXCR, one entry per CDR3 protein. The sample has 100,000 to 150,000 distinct CDR3 sequences; 64% are singletons. The tissue used was unsorted bulk material of about 17-33 mg. RNA and DNA were co-extracted from it with the AllPrep DNA/RNA mini kit. More than 75% viable tumor cells made up every tumor sample. Concerning this clonotype itself: One junction end disagrees with the germline gene, perhaps due to a read error.

The chain carries TRBV28 and TRBJ2-1; perhaps D is TRBD1 or TRBD2 (5 bases each). The TCR originated in a woman aged 60-75 years with primary liver carcinoma and hepatitis B virus infection. Material for sequencing was liver tumor tissue from sampling region 3. Subset here: tumor region T3, left-lateral pole. Written as DNA, the CDR3 is TGTGGCAGCAGTGGGTGGGGGTCCTACAATGAGCAGTTCTTC. Translation: CGSSGWGSYNEQFF.